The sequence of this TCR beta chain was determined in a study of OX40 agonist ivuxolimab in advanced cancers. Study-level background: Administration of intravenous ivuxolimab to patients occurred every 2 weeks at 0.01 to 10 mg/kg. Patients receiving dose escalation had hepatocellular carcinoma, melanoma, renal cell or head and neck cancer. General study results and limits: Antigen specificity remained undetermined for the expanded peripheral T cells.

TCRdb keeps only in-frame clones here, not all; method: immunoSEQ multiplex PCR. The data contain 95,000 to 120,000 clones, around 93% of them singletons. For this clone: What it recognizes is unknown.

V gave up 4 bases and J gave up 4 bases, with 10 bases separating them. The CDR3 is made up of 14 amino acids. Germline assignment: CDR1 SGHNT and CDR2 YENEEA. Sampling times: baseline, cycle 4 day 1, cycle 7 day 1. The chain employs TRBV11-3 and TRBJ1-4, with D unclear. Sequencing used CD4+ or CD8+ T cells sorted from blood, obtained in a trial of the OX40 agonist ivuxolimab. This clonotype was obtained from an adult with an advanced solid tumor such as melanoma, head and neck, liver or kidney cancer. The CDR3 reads CASSSSSINEKLFF. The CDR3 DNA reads TGTGCCAGCAGCTCCTCCTCAATTAATGAAAAACTGTTTTTT.